This T cell receptor (beta chain) was identified during a study of blood T cell repertoires in COVID-19. Study in general: Samples taken during acute and convalescent COVID-19 were collected in the United States, Italy and Spain. Sample material is recorded as cDNA or gDNA derived from T cells, B-cell-depleted T cells, or PBMCs.

V shed 1 base and J shed 2 bases, with 5 bases lying between them. Germline V gives CDR1 LNHNV, CDR2 YYDKDF (reference sequence). The CDR3 contains 13 residues. Sequencing was performed with immunoSEQ multiplex PCR; in TCRdb, only in-frame clones are kept and a portion is missing. The repertoire includes about 250,000 clones, more than 70% of them detected once, and about 5.4% sits in the top ten. This clonotype was obtained from a woman older than 75 with COVID-19, enrolled during active disease. Specimen: peripheral blood. The chain is built from TRBV15 and TRBJ2-5; D unclear. CDR3 sequence: CATSRAQQETQYF. CDR3 bases: TGTGCCACCAGCAGAGCCCAGCAAGAGACCCAGTACTTC.